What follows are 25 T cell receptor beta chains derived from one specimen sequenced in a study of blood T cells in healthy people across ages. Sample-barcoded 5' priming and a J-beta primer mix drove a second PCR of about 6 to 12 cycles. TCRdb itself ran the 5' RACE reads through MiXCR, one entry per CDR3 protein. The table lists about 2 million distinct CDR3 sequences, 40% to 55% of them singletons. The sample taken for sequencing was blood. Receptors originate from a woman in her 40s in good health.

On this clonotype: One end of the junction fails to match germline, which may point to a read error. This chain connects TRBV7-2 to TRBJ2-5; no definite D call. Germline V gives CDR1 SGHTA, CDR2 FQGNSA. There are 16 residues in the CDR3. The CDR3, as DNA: TGTGCCAACAGCTTAGAAAGGGCCTCCCCTGGGGAGACCCAGTACTTC. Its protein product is CANSLERASPGETQYF.

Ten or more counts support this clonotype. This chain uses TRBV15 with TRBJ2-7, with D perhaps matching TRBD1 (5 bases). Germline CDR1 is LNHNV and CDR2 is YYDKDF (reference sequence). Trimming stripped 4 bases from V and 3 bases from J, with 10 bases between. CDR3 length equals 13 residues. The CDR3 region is CATSKDTYYEQYF. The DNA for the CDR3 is TGTGCCACCAGCAAGGACACCTACTACGAGCAGTACTTC. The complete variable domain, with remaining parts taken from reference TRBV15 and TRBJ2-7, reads DAMVIQNPRYQVTQFGKPVTLSCSQTLNHNVMYWYQQKSSQAPKLLFHYYDKDFNNEADTPDNFQSRRPNTSFCFLDIRSPGLGDTAMYLCATSKDTYYEQYFGPGTRLTVT.

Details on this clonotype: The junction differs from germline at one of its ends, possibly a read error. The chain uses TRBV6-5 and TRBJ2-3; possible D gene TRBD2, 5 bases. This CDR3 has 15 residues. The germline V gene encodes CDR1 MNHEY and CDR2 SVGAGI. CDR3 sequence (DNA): TGTGCCAGCACCCGGCGGGCTTTGAGCACAGATGCGCAGTATTTT. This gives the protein CASTRRALSTDAQYF.

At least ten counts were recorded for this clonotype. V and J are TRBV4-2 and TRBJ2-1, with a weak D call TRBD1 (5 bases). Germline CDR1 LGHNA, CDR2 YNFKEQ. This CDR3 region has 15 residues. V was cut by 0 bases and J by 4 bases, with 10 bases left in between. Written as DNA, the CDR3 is TGTGCCAGCAGCCAAGATCGGAACAGGTACAATGAGCAGTTCTTC. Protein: CASSQDRNRYNEQFF.

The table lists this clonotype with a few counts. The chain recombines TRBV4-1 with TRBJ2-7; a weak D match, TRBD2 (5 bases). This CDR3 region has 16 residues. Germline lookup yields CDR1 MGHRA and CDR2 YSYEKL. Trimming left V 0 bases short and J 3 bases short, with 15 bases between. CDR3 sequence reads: CASSQDDPAADYEQYF. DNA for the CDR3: TGCGCCAGCAGCCAAGATGATCCAGCGGCCGACTACGAGCAGTACTTC.

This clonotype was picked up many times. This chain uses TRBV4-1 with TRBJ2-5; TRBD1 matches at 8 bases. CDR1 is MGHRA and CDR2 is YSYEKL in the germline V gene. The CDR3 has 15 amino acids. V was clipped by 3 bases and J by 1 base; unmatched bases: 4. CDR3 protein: CASSQEGQAQETQYF. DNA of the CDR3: TGCGCCAGCAGCCAGGAGGGACAGGCCCAAGAGACCCAGTACTTC.

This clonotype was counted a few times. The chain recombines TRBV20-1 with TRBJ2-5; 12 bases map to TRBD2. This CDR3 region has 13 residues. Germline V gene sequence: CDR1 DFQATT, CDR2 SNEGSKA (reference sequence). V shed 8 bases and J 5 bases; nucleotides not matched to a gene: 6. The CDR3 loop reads CSTIGTSGETQYF. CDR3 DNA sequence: TGCAGTACTATTGGGACTAGCGGGGAGACCCAGTACTTC.

This chain's CDR3 is CASSQEGVASFYEQYF. The CDR3, as DNA: TGTGCCAGCAGCCAAGAGGGGGTAGCATCCTTCTACGAGCAGTACTTC. The chain carries TRBV14 and TRBJ2-7; D may correspond to TRBD1 or TRBD2 (5 bases each). CDR3 length equals 16 residues. V was shortened by 0 bases and J by 3 bases, with 15 bases between the two germline ends. Germline V gene data show CDR1 as SGHDN and CDR2 as FVKESK.

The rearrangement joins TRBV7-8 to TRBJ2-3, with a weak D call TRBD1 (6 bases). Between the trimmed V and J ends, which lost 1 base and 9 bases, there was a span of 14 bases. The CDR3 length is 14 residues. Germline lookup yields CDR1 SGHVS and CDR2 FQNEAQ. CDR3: CASSLGTELLTQYF. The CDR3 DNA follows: TGTGCCAGCAGCTTAGGGACAGAGCTCCTGACGCAGTATTTT. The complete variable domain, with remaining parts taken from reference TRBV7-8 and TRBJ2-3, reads GAGVSQSPRYKVAKRGQDVALRCDPISGHVSLFWYQQALGQGPEFLTYFQNEAQLDKSGLPSDRFFAERPEGSVSTLKIQRTQQEDSAVYLCASSLGTELLTQYFGPGTRLTVL.

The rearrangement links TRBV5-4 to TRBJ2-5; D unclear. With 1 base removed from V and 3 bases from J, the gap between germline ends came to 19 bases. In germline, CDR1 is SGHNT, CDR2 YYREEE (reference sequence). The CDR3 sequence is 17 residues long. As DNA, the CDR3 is TGTGCCAGCAGCTTGCCCCCGCAGATAGACCGGAAAGAGACCCAGTACTTC. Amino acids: CASSLPPQIDRKETQYF.

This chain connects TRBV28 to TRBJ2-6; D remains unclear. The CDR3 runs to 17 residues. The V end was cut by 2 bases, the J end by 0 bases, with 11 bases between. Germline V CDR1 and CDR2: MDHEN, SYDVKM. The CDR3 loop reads CASSLNPRSSGANVLTF. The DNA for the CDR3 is TGTGCCAGCAGTTTAAACCCCAGGAGCTCTGGGGCCAACGTCCTGACTTTC.

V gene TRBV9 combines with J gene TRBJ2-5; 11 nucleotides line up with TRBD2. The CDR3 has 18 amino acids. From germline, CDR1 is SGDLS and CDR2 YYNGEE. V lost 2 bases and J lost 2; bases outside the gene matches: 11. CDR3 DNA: TGTGCCAGCAGCGTTCTGGGGCTAGCGGGGGGTGGGCAAGAGACCCAGTACTTC. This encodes CASSVLGLAGGGQETQYF. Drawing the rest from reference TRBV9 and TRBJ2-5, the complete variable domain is DSGVTQTPKHLITATGQRVTLRCSPRSGDLSVYWYQQSLDQGLQFLIQYYNGEERAKGNILERFSAQQFPDLHSELNLSSLELGDSALYFCASSVLGLAGGGQETQYFGPGTRLLVL.

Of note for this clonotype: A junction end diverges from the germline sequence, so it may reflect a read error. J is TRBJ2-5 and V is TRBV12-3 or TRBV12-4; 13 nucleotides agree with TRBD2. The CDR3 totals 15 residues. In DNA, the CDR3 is TGTGCCGGCAGTCCTACTAGCGGGGGGGTGGAGACCCAGTACTTC. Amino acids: CAGSPTSGGVETQYF.

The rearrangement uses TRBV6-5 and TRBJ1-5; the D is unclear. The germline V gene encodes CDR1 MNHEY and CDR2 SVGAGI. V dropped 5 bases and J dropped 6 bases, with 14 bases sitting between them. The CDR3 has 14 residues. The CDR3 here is CASSPGPGSQPQHF. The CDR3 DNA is TGTGCCAGCAGTCCCGGGCCGGGGAGTCAGCCCCAGCATTTT.

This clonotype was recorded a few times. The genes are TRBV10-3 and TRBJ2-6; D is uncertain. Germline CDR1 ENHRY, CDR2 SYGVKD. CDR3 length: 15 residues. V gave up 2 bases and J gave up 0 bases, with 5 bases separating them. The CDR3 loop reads CAISERASGANVLTF. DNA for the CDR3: TGTGCCATCAGTGAGAGGGCCTCTGGGGCCAACGTCCTGACTTTC.

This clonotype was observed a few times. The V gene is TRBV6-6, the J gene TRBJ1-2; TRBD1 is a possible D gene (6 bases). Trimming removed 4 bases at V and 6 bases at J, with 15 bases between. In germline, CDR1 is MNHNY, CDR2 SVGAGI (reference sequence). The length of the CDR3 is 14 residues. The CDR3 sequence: CASSWGQGRDGYTF. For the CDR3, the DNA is TGTGCCAGCAGTTGGGGGCAGGGAAGGGATGGCTACACCTTC.

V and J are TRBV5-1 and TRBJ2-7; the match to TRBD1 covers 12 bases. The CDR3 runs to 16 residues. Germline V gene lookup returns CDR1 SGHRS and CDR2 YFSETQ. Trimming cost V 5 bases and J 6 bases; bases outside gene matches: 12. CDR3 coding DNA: TGCGCCAGCAGAAACGGACCGGGACAGGGGGCATTCGAGCAGTACTTC. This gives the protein CASRNGPGQGAFEQYF. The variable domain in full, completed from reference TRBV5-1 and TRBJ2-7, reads KAGVTQTPRYLIKTRGQQVTLSCSPISGHRSVSWYQQTPGQGLQFLFEYFSETQRNKGNFPGRFSGRQFSNSRSEMNVSTLELGDSALYLCASRNGPGQGAFEQYFGPGTRLTVT.

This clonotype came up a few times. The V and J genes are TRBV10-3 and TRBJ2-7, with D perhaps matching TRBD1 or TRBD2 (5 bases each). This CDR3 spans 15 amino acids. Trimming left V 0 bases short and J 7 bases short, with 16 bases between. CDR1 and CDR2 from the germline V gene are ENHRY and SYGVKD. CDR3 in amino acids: CAISESGGAYNEQYF. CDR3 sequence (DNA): TGTGCCATCAGTGAGTCTGGGGGAGCGTACAATGAGCAGTACTTC.

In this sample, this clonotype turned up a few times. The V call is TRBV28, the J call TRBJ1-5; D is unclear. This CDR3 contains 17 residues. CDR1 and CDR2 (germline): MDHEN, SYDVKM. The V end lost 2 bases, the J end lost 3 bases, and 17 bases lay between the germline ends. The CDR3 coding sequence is TGTGCCAGCAGTTTAGATTTCCGTCAGTTGTACAATCAGCCCCAGCATTTT. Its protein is CASSLDFRQLYNQPQHF. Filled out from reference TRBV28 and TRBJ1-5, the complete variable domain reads DVKVTQSSRYLVKRTGEKVFLECVQDMDHENMFWYRQDPGLGLRLIYFSYDVKMKEKGDIPEGYSVSREKKERFSLILESASTNQTSMYLCASSLDFRQLYNQPQHFGDGTRLSIL.

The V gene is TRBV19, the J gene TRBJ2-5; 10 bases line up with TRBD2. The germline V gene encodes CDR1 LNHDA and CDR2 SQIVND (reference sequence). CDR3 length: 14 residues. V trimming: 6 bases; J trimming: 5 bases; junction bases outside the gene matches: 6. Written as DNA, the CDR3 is TGTGCCAGTAGAACCGGGACTAGCGCTGAGACCCAGTACTTC. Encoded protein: CASRTGTSAETQYF.

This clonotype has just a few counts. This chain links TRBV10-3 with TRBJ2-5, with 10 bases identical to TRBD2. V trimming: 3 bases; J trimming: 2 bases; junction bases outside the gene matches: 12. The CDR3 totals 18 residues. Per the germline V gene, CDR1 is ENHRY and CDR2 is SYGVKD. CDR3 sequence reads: CAISEPGASGGLQETQYF. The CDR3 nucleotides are TGTGCCATCAGTGAACCTGGGGCTAGCGGGGGTTTACAAGAGACCCAGTACTTC.

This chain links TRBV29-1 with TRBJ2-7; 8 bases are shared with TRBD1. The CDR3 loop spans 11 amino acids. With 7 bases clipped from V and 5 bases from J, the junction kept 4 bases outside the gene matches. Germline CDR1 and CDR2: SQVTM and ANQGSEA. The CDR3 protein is CSAWTGNEQYF. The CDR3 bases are TGCAGCGCCTGGACAGGGAACGAGCAGTACTTC.

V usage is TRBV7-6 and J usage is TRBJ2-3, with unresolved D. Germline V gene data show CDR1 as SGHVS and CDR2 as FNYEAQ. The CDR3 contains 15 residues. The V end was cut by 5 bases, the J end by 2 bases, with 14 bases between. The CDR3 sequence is CASSRLWADTDTQYF. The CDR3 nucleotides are TGTGCCAGCAGCCGCTTATGGGCCGACACAGATACGCAGTATTTT.

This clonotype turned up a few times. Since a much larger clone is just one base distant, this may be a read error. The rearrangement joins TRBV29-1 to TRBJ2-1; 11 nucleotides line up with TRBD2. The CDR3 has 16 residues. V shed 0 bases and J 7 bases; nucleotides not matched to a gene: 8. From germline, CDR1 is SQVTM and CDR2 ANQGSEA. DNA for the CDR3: TGCAGCGTTGAAGAATTCCTAGCGGGGGGCAGAAATGAGCAGTTCTTC. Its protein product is CSVEEFLAGGRNEQFF.

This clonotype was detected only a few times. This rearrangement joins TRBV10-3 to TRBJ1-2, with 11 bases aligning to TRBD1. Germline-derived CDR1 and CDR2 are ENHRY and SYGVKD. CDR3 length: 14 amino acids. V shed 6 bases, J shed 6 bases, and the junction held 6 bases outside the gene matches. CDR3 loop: CAIRRGTGGDGYTF. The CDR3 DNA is TGTGCCATCAGGAGGGGGACAGGGGGAGATGGCTACACCTTC.